This TCR beta chain was sequenced for a study of human T cells and chemical hapten exposure. Concerning this clonotype itself: Its antigen is unidentified.

In TCRdb, the RACE reads were re-called with MiXCR into one record per CDR3 protein. The sample has roughly 260,000 distinct CDR3 sequences, about 8.1% seen once; the top ten hold roughly 2.5%. Time point described: pre-sensitization, week 0. Documented treatment: therapeutic diphenylcyclopropenone sensitization with weekly scalp DPC. Every donor had alopecia and was 18 to 70 years old; all were suitable for DPC. Study conclusions and caveats: In comparison with controls, expanded TCRs gave rise to a significantly larger number of large CDR3 similarity clusters.

The sequence derives from a woman aged 40-49 years with alopecia areata. Some clones in this sample may be carry-over from other donors' samples. Source: whole blood, taken in connection with sensitization to the hapten diphenylcyclopropenone (DPC).

The CDR3 DNA reads TGTGCCAGCAGTTGGCAGGTCAGCAATCAGCCCCAGCATTTT. It translates to CASSWQVSNQPQHF. The chain is built from TRBV6-2 or TRBV6-3 and TRBJ1-5; D call uncertain. CDR3 length equals 14 residues. The germline V and J ends were trimmed by 4 bases and 1 base, with 8 bases remaining between them. From germline, CDR1 is MNHEY and CDR2 SVGEGT.